The 2 T cell receptor beta chains in this list originate from one sample, sequenced in a study of T cell clonotyping in hematopoietic cell transplantation. TCRdb's table, derived via immunoSEQ multiplex PCR, lists solely in-frame clones and lacks some. Of around 11,000 clones listed, approximately 91% are singletons. The sample consisted of PBMCs, taken 180 days after allogeneic stem cell transplant. Receptors originate from a male patient aged 55 to 70 who had an allogeneic stem cell transplant from an unrelated donor, so the T cells may come from the graft donor. Some clones in this sample may be carry-over from other donors' samples.

CDR3 loop: CASSQEGGSSYNSPLHF. Written as DNA, the CDR3 is TGCGCCAGCAGCCAAGAGGGGGGGAGCTCCTATAATTCACCCCTCCACTTT. This rearrangement joins TRBV4-1 to TRBJ1-6, with a weak D call TRBD1 (5 bases). This CDR3 spans 17 amino acids. Germline V gene data show CDR1 as MGHRA and CDR2 as YSYEKL. Trimming pared 0 bases from V and 0 bases from J, leaving 9 bases between.

CDR3 region: CASRDQPQHF. DNA for the CDR3: TGTGCCAGCAGGGATCAGCCCCAGCATTTT. The chain is built from TRBV6-9 and TRBJ1-5; D remains unclear. The CDR3 has 10 amino acids. V was cut by 6 bases and J by 5 bases, with 2 bases left in between. Germline CDR1 and CDR2: MNHGY and SVAAGI.